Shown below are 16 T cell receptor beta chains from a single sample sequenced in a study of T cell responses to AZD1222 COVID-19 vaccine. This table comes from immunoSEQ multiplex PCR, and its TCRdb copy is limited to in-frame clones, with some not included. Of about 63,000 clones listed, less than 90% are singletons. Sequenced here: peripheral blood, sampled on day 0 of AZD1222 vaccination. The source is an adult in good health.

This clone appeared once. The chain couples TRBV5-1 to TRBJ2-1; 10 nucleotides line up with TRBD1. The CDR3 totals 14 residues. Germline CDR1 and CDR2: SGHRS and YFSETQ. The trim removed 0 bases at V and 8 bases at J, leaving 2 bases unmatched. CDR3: CASSLGQGAHEQFF. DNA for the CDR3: TGCGCCAGCAGCTTGGGACAGGGGGCCCATGAGCAGTTCTTC.

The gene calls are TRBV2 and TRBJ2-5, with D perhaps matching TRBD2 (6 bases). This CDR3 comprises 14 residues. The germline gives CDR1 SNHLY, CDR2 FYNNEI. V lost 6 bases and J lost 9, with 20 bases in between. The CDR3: CASSEGLIPRAQYF. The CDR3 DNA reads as TGTGCCAGCAGCGAGGGACTGATCCCTAGGGCCCAGTACTTC.

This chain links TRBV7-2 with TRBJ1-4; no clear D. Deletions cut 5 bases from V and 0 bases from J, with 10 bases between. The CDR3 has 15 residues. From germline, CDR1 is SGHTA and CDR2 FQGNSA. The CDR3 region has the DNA TGTGCCAGCAGCCCCCAAAGGGCAACTAATGAAAAACTGTTTTTT. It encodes CASSPQRATNEKLFF.

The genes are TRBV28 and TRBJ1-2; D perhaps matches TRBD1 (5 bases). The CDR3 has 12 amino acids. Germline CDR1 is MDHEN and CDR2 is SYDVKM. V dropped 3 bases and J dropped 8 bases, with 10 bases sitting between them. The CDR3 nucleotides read TGTGCCAGCAGTTTCATGGGGGGAGGCTACACCTTC. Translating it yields CASSFMGGGYTF.

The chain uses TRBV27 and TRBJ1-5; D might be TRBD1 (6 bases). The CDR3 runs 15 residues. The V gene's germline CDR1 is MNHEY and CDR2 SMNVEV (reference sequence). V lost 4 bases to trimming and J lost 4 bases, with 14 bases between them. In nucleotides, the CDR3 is TGTGCCAGCAGTTCTGGACAGCTTCTTAATCAGCCCCAGCATTTT. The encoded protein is CASSSGQLLNQPQHF.

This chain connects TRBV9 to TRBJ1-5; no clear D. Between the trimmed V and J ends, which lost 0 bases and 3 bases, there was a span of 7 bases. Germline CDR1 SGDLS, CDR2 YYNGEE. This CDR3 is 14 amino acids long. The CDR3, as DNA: TGTGCCAGCAGCGTAGGGGAGTACAATCAGCCCCAGCATTTT. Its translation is CASSVGEYNQPQHF.

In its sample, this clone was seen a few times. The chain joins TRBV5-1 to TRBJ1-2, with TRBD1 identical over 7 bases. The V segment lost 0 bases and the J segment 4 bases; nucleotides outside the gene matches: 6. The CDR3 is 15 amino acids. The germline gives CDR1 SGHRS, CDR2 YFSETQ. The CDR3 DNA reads TGCGCCAGCAGCTTGGATGGACAGGACACCTATGGCTACACCTTC. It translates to CASSLDGQDTYGYTF. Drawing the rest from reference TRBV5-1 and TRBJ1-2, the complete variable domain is KAGVTQTPRYLIKTRGQQVTLSCSPISGHRSVSWYQQTPGQGLQFLFEYFSETQRNKGNFPGRFSGRQFSNSRSEMNVSTLELGDSALYLCASSLDGQDTYGYTFGSGTRLTVV.

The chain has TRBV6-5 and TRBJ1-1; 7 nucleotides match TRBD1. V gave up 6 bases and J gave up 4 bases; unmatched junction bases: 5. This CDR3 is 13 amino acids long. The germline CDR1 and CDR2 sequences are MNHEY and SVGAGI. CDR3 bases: TGTGCCAGCAGGAGGGACAGCCCCACTGAAGCTTTCTTT. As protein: CASRRDSPTEAFF.

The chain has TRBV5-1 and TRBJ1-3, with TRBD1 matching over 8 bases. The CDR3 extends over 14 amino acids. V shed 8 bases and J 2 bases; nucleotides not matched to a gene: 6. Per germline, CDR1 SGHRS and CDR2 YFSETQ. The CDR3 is CASRTGTTGNTIYF. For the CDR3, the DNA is TGCGCCAGTCGGACAGGGACGACTGGAAACACCATATATTTT. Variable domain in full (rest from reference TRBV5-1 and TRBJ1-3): KAGVTQTPRYLIKTRGQQVTLSCSPISGHRSVSWYQQTPGQGLQFLFEYFSETQRNKGNFPGRFSGRQFSNSRSEMNVSTLELGDSALYLCASRTGTTGNTIYFGEGSWLTVV.

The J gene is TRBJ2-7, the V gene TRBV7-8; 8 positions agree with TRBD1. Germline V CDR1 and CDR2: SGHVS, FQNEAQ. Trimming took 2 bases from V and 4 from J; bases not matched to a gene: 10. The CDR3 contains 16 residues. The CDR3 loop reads CASSLTHGQGGYEQYF. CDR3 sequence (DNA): TGTGCCAGCAGCTTAACCCACGGACAGGGAGGATACGAGCAGTACTTC.

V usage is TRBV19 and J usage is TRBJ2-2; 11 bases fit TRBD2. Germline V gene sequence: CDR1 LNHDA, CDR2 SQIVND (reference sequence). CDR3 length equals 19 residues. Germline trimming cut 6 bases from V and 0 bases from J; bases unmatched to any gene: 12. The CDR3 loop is CASRGGGTSGPANTGELFF. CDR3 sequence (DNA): TGTGCCAGTAGAGGGGGCGGGACTAGCGGCCCAGCGAACACCGGGGAGCTGTTTTTT.

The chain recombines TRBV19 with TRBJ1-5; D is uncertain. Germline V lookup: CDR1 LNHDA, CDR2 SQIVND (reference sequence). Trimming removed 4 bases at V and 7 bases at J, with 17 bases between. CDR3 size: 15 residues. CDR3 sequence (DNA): TGTGCCAGTAGTAGCGGAGCCCAAACCACCCAGCCCCAGCATTTT. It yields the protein CASSSGAQTTQPQHF.

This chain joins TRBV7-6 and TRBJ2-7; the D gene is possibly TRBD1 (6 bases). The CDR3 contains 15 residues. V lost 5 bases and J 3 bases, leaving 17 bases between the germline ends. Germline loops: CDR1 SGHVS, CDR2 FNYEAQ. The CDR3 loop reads CASSTNRVKGYEQYF. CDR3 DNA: TGTGCCAGCAGCACTAACAGGGTTAAGGGCTACGAGCAGTACTTC.

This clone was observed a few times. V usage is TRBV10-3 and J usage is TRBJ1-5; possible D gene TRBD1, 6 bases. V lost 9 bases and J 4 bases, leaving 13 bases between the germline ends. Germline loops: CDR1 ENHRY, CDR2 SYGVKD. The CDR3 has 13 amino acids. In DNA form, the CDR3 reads TGTGCCATTCGCCGGGACATAAATCAGCCCCAGCATTTT. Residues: CAIRRDINQPQHF.

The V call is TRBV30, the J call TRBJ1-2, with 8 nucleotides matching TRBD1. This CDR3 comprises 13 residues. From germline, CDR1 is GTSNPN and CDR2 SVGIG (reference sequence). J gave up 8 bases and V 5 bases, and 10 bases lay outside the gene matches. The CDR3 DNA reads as TGTGCCTGGGGGAGAACGACAGGGGCGGGCTACACCTTC. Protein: CAWGRTTGAGYTF.

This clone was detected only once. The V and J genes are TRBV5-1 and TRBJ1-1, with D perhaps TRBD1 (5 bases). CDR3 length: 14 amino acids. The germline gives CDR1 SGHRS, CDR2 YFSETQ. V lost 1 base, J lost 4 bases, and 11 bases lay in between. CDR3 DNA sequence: TGCGCCAGCAGCTTGCGTGGGGGGAGCACTGAAGCTTTCTTT. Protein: CASSLRGGSTEAFF.